The 20 T cell receptor beta chains below come from one sample, sequenced in a study of shared clonotypes between healthy human individuals. Method: immunoSEQ multiplex PCR; TCRdb's copy keeps in-frame clones and lacks some. The sample lists under 750,000 clones; just under 75% were seen once. The sequencing sample was made of memory CD4+ T cells sorted from blood. Subset here: CD45RA-negative fraction. Receptors originate from a woman aged 30 to 39 in good health.

This chain uses TRBV11-2 with TRBJ1-5; D not certain. Per germline, CDR1 SGHAT and CDR2 FQNNGV. This CDR3 spans 15 amino acids. The V and J ends lost 4 bases and 6 bases respectively, with 16 bases between them. The CDR3 protein is CASSSPTPPGQPQHF. CDR3 DNA sequence: TGTGCCAGCAGCTCCCCCACCCCCCCCGGTCAGCCCCAGCATTTT.

V usage is TRBV27 and J usage is TRBJ1-1, with D possibly matching TRBD1 (5 bases). Germline V lookup: CDR1 MNHEY, CDR2 SMNVEV (reference sequence). The V gene lost 5 bases and the J gene lost 11 bases, with 15 bases spanning the gap. CDR3 length: 12 residues. CDR3 protein: CASSPRMGVAFF. CDR3 DNA: TGTGCCAGCAGTCCGCGGATGGGGGTGGCTTTCTTT.

The CDR3 region is CASSPYPADRVNEQYF. In DNA, the CDR3 is TGTGCCAGCTCACCCTACCCCGCGGACAGGGTGAACGAGCAGTACTTC. The gene calls are TRBV18 and TRBJ2-7, with TRBD1 identical over 8 bases. V shed 3 bases and J 5 bases; nucleotides not matched to a gene: 12. This CDR3 contains 16 residues. From germline, CDR1 is KGHSH and CDR2 LQKENI.

The chain links TRBV5-4 to TRBJ1-2; D is undetermined. V lost 6 bases, J lost 4 bases, and 16 bases lay in between. Looked up from germline, CDR1 is SGHNT and CDR2 is YYREEE (reference sequence). The CDR3 length is 14 residues. The CDR3 loop is CASTSQDGLYGYTF. The DNA of the CDR3 is TGTGCCAGCACCTCCCAAGACGGCCTCTATGGCTACACCTTC.

The chain joins TRBV5-8 to TRBJ2-1; TRBD2 agrees at 11 bases. The germline V gene has CDR1 SGHTS and CDR2 YDEGEE. There are 17 residues in the CDR3. The junction had 15 bases not matched to a gene; V was cut back by 4 bases and J by 9 bases. CDR3 sequence: CASSGARTSGPVGEQFF. The CDR3 DNA is TGTGCCAGCAGCGGAGCCCGGACTAGCGGGCCGGTGGGTGAGCAGTTCTTC.

This clone was found a few times. The J gene is TRBJ1-4, the V gene TRBV2; D is perhaps TRBD1 (5 bases). The CDR3 runs 14 residues. The germline CDR1 and CDR2 sequences are SNHLY and FYNNEI. The V and J ends lost 6 bases and 4 bases respectively, with 12 bases between them. CDR3 in amino acids: CASSVTGGNEKLFF. CDR3 bases: TGTGCCAGCAGCGTGACGGGGGGTAATGAAAAACTGTTTTTT.

The genes are TRBV19 and TRBJ1-5, with 8 nucleotides matching TRBD1. V gave up 4 bases and J gave up 5 bases; unmatched junction bases: 7. The CDR3 is made up of 15 amino acids. Germline CDR1 LNHDA, CDR2 SQIVND (reference sequence). CDR3 bases: TGTGCCAGTAGTAGGGCAGGGGGCGTGGATCAGCCCCAGCATTTT. Its protein product is CASSRAGGVDQPQHF. Full variable domain (missing parts from reference TRBV19 and TRBJ1-5): DGGITQSPKYLFRKEGQNVTLSCEQNLNHDAMYWYRQDPGQGLRLIYYSQIVNDFQKGDIAEGYSVSREKKESFPLTVTSAQKNPTAFYLCASSRAGGVDQPQHFGDGTRLSIL.

This clone was counted between two and nine times. V gene TRBV7-6 combines with J gene TRBJ2-1; the D is unclear. The germline CDR1 and CDR2 sequences are SGHVS and FNYEAQ. The CDR3 is made up of 14 amino acids. With 2 bases removed from V and 10 bases from J, the gap between germline ends came to 15 bases. CDR3 DNA: TGTGCCAGCAGCTTACAGCCCGGGCCACGGGAGCAGTTCTTC. Protein product: CASSLQPGPREQFF.

This clone showed up just a few times. Other DNA variants within this sample encode the same CDR3. J is TRBJ1-3 and V is TRBV7-2; D call uncertain. CDR1 is SGHTA, CDR2 FQGNSA, per germline. Trimming removed 4 bases from V and 0 bases from J, with 7 bases in between. The CDR3 totals 14 residues. DNA of the CDR3: TGTGCCAGCAGCTCCTGGGGCTCTGGAAACACCATATATTTT. This codes for CASSSWGSGNTIYF.

This clone was picked up one time. CDR3 residues: CASKLAGAYISYNEQFF. CDR3 coding DNA: TGTGCCAGTAAACTAGCGGGAGCCTACATCTCCTACAATGAGCAGTTCTTC. The J gene is TRBJ2-1, the V gene TRBV7-8; 11 bases fit TRBD2. The germline V gene encodes CDR1 SGHVS and CDR2 FQNEAQ. The ends lost 9 bases at V and 0 bases at J; junction bases unmatched: 10. The CDR3 spans 17 residues.

This clone was detected only a few times. This chain uses TRBV5-4 with TRBJ2-1; D uncertain. The CDR3 is 13 amino acids. CDR1 is SGHNT, CDR2 YYREEE, per germline (reference sequence). Trimming took off 0 bases at V and 5 bases at J, with 6 bases between the two ends. CDR3 protein: CASSLEWNNEQFF. The CDR3 DNA sequence: TGTGCCAGCAGCTTGGAGTGGAACAATGAGCAGTTCTTC.

V usage is TRBV29-1 and J usage is TRBJ1-5; 8 bases line up with TRBD1. The V gene's germline CDR1 is SQVTM and CDR2 ANQGSEA. J lost 3 bases, V lost 5 bases, and 3 bases had no gene match. CDR3 length: 13 amino acids. The CDR3 DNA reads TGCAGCGTTAGGACAGGGAACAATCAGCCCCAGCATTTT. Amino acids: CSVRTGNNQPQHF.

DNA of the CDR3: TGCGCCAGCAACCAAGACACGAGCACAGATACGCAGTATTTT. Its protein is CASNQDTSTDTQYF. The chain combines TRBV10-1 with TRBJ2-3; no reliable D call. V lost 7 bases and J 0 bases, leaving 11 bases between the germline ends. The germline gives CDR1 WNHNN, CDR2 SYGVQD (reference sequence). CDR3 size: 14 residues.

This chain uses TRBV14 with TRBJ2-4, with 7 bases that match TRBD2. Germline V CDR1 and CDR2: SGHDN, FVKESK. This CDR3 comprises 18 residues. J was trimmed by 0 bases and V by 2 bases; bases with no gene match: 10. In DNA form, the CDR3 reads TGTGCCAGCAGCCAACAGACCTCTAGCGGATTAGCCAAAAACATTCAGTACTTC. It specifies CASSQQTSSGLAKNIQYF. Based on the CDR3 plus reference TRBV14 and TRBJ2-4, the full variable domain is EAGVTQFPSHSVIEKGQTVTLRCDPISGHDNLYWYRRVMGKEIKFLLHFVKESKQDESGMPNNRFLAERTGGTYSTLKVQPAELEDSGVYFCASSQQTSSGLAKNIQYFGAGTRLSVL.

This clone showed up just a few times. The V gene is TRBV6-1, the J gene TRBJ1-5, with 8 bases matching TRBD1. The germline V gene encodes CDR1 MNHNS and CDR2 SASEGT. This CDR3 is built from 13 residues. V shed 9 bases and J 7 bases; nucleotides not matched to a gene: 8. DNA for the CDR3: TGTGCCAGTCATCAGGGGGCTGAGCAGCCCCAGCATTTT. It is translated as CASHQGAEQPQHF.

J is TRBJ1-2 and V is TRBV5-6; D may be TRBD1 (6 bases). Trimming pared 4 bases from V and 3 bases from J, leaving 13 bases between. Germline V gene data show CDR1 as SGHDT and CDR2 as YYEEEE. The CDR3 is made up of 14 amino acids. The CDR3 nucleotides are TGTGCCAGCAGCCCGCGGGGGGCGGACTATGGCTACACCTTC. Translated: CASSPRGADYGYTF.

The chain links TRBV19 to TRBJ2-1, with 9 bases aligning to TRBD2. The V gene end was trimmed by 5 bases and the J gene end by 13 bases; junction bases not matched to a gene: 12. CDR1 and CDR2 from the germline V gene are LNHDA and SQIVND (reference sequence). The CDR3 runs to 14 residues. CDR3 sequence reads: CASSPGLRAGGQFF. CDR3 bases: TGTGCCAGTAGTCCGGGCCTTAGAGCGGGAGGCCAGTTCTTC.

The chain uses TRBV6-1 and TRBJ1-5; D is undetermined. CDR1 and CDR2 from the germline V gene are MNHNS and SASEGT. The CDR3 length is 15 residues. Between the trimmed V and J ends, which lost 1 base and 4 bases, there was a span of 11 bases. In nucleotides, the CDR3 is TGTGCCAGCAGTGAAGGCACACCGTCGAATCAGCCCCAGCATTTT. Amino acids: CASSEGTPSNQPQHF.

V is TRBV19 and J is TRBJ2-2; maybe TRBD2 (6 bases). Trimming removed 10 bases from V and 5 bases from J, with 20 bases in between. The length of the CDR3 is 15 residues. Germline loops: CDR1 LNHDA, CDR2 SQIVND (reference sequence). CDR3 DNA sequence: TGTGCCACTACGCCTAGCCTAGCGTGGACCGGGGAGCTGTTTTTT. This translates into CATTPSLAWTGELFF.

This clone was picked up one time. V usage is TRBV5-1 and J usage is TRBJ1-1; the D is unclear. CDR1 and CDR2 from the germline V gene are SGHRS and YFSETQ. The V and J ends lost 2 bases and 0 bases respectively, with 8 bases between them. CDR3 length: 14 residues. CDR3 DNA sequence: TGCGCCAGCAGCTTTGCACAGCTGAACACTGAAGCTTTCTTT. It yields the protein CASSFAQLNTEAFF.